Following are 16 T cell receptor beta chains from one sample sequenced in a study of CD4 T cells in relation to SARS-CoV-2 and coronaviruses. Sequenced by immunoSEQ multiplex PCR; TCRdb stores in-frame clones only, minus some. This table has about 29,000 clones, 72% appearing once. These receptors have no identified antigens. The unexposed donors gave CD4+ T cells in about 2011-2019, prior to COVID-19. CD4+ T cells were isolated from the cells after 10 days of culture. Sequencing was done on a sample of CD4+ T cells from PBMCs, cultured in vitro. These receptors were obtained from a human donor in good health.

This clone was recorded only once. V and J are TRBV12-3 or TRBV12-4 and TRBJ2-2; D remains ambiguous. Trimming removed 3 bases from V and 4 bases from J, with 6 bases in between. The length of the CDR3 is 13 residues. CDR3 residues: CASSFGSTGELFF. Written as DNA, the CDR3 is TGTGCCAGCAGTTTCGGCAGCACCGGGGAGCTGTTTTTT.

This clone has only a few counts. The chain joins TRBV5-1 to TRBJ1-3; D uncertain. CDR1 is SGHRS, CDR2 YFSETQ, per germline. This CDR3 has 14 residues. V lost 0 bases and J lost 0, with 4 bases in between. The CDR3 region has the DNA TGCGCCAGCAGCTTGGGGGTCTCTGGAAACACCATATATTTT. Encoded protein: CASSLGVSGNTIYF.

The genes are TRBV6-2 or TRBV6-3 and TRBJ2-7; D not certain. Deletions cut 6 bases from V and 7 bases from J, with 7 bases between. The CDR3 is 10 amino acids. Germline CDR1 MNHEY, CDR2 SVGEGT. CDR3 coding DNA: TGTGCCAGCAGCAACTCAGAGCAGTACTTC. This sequence encodes CASSNSEQYF.

This rearrangement joins TRBV7-2 to TRBJ1-5; a possible D gene is TRBD1 (5 bases). Trimming took 4 bases from V and 1 from J, leaving 14 bases between them. The CDR3 length is 16 residues. Per germline, CDR1 SGHTA and CDR2 FQGNSA. CDR3 sequence reads: CASSSSGGKSNQPQHF. CDR3 in DNA: TGTGCCAGCAGCTCCTCCGGGGGGAAGAGCAATCAGCCCCAGCATTTT.

The chain couples TRBV7-9 to TRBJ1-5; D unclear. The V gene's germline CDR1 is SEHNR and CDR2 FQNEAQ (reference sequence). The V end was cut by 1 base, the J end by 7 bases, with 14 bases between. This CDR3 contains 15 residues. The CDR3: CASSLGDPTAQPQHF. In nucleotides, the CDR3 is TGTGCCAGCAGCTTAGGTGACCCGACCGCACAGCCCCAGCATTTT.

The chain combines TRBV9 with TRBJ2-3, with 7 bases identical to TRBD2. V lost 2 bases and J lost 4; bases outside the gene matches: 10. This CDR3 has 16 amino acids. CDR1 and CDR2 (germline): SGDLS, YYNGEE. Written as DNA, the CDR3 is TGTGCCAGCAGCGTTCGGGGAGGCGGGAGCGCAGATACGCAGTATTTT. Translating gives CASSVRGGGSADTQYF.

The CDR3, as DNA: TGCAGTGCTCCTGACAGCTACGAGCAGTACTTC. This translates into CSAPDSYEQYF. The V and J genes are TRBV20-1 and TRBJ2-7; maybe TRBD1 (5 bases). The CDR3 spans 11 residues. Trimming cost V 5 bases and J 3 bases, with 8 bases left between them. The germline V gene has CDR1 DFQATT and CDR2 SNEGSKA (reference sequence).

The genes are TRBV5-1 and TRBJ2-2; 9 bases match TRBD1. The J segment lost 3 bases and the V segment lost 1 base, leaving 4 bases of the junction unmatched. Germline CDR1 is SGHRS and CDR2 is YFSETQ. This CDR3 has 16 amino acids. The CDR3 sequence is CASSLLDRGYTGELFF. The CDR3 nucleotides read TGCGCCAGCAGCTTGTTGGACAGGGGATACACCGGGGAGCTGTTTTTT.

V is TRBV6-5 and J is TRBJ1-5; maybe TRBD1 (6 bases). Trimming stripped 7 bases from V and 5 bases from J, with 18 bases between. Per germline, CDR1 MNHEY and CDR2 SVGAGI. CDR3 length: 15 amino acids. The CDR3 bases are TGTGCCAGCACCCCTAGTCAGGGGAGAGATCAGCCCCAGCATTTT. Translated, it gives CASTPSQGRDQPQHF.

The rearrangement links TRBV14 to TRBJ2-5, with 13 bases fitting TRBD2. V was clipped by 4 bases and J by 0 bases; unmatched bases: 8. CDR1 and CDR2 from the germline V gene are SGHDN and FVKESK. There are 18 residues in the CDR3. As DNA, the CDR3 is TGTGCCAGCAGCCGGGGACTAGCGGGAACCACGTACCAAGAGACCCAGTACTTC. Its protein product is CASSRGLAGTTYQETQYF.

The chain employs TRBV7-9 and TRBJ1-3; D not resolved. The V and J ends lost 1 base and 4 bases respectively, with 11 bases between them. The CDR3 runs 15 residues. Per germline, CDR1 SEHNR and CDR2 FQNEAQ (reference sequence). DNA for the CDR3: TGTGCCAGCAGCTTAGTGGCAGCCCCGGGAAACACCATATATTTT. The encoded protein is CASSLVAAPGNTIYF.

CDR3 in DNA: TGTGCCTGGAGTCGTTCCGGGATCCACCCTGGACGACCCCTCCACTTT. Translated: CAWSRSGIHPGRPLHF. This chain joins TRBV30 and TRBJ1-6, with D unclear. Germline CDR1 is GTSNPN and CDR2 is SVGIG (reference sequence). V was clipped by 2 bases and J by 12 bases, with 23 bases between them. CDR3 length: 16 residues.

V usage is TRBV11-2 and J usage is TRBJ2-7; TRBD2 aligns across 12 bases. The CDR3 extends over 16 amino acids. The germline CDR1 and CDR2 sequences are SGHAT and FQNNGV. V gave up 5 bases and J gave up 5 bases; unmatched junction bases: 10. CDR3 DNA: TGTGCCAGCAGCCCTTTCCTAGCGGGGGGGGCGGACGAGCAGTACTTC. Amino acids: CASSPFLAGGADEQYF.

In its sample, this clone was seen once. This chain links TRBV19 with TRBJ2-7; D is unresolved. Trimming stripped 1 base from V and 0 bases from J, with 7 bases between. The germline V gene has CDR1 LNHDA and CDR2 SQIVND (reference sequence). The CDR3 consists of 14 residues. CDR3 coding DNA: TGTGCCAGTAGTATAGGCGGCAACTCCTACGAGCAGTACTTC. It specifies CASSIGGNSYEQYF.

This CDR3 reads CASSLGLAGGSTDTQYF. For the CDR3, the DNA is TGTGCCAGCTCACTCGGACTAGCGGGAGGGAGCACAGATACGCAGTATTTT. This rearrangement joins TRBV18 to TRBJ2-3; 15 positions match TRBD2. V trimming: 4 bases; J trimming: 0 bases; junction bases outside the gene matches: 2. The CDR3 is 17 amino acids. Germline loops: CDR1 KGHSH, CDR2 LQKENI.

J is TRBJ1-5 and V is TRBV7-8; no definite D call. CDR1 and CDR2 from the germline V gene are SGHVS and FQNEAQ. This CDR3 comprises 19 residues. With 1 base removed from V and 0 bases from J, the gap between germline ends came to 19 bases. Here the CDR3 reads CASSLGASAPSYSNQPQHF. The CDR3 DNA sequence: TGTGCCAGCAGCTTAGGTGCCAGCGCTCCTTCTTATAGCAATCAGCCCCAGCATTTT.